This T cell receptor (beta chain) originates from a study of shared T cell receptors in the human thymus. The CDR3 loop spans 17 amino acids. Germline lookup yields CDR1 SEHNR and CDR2 FQNEAQ (reference sequence). J lost 2 bases, V lost 0 bases, and 9 bases had no gene match. Clones were sequenced by immunoSEQ multiplex PCR, and TCRdb holds only the in-frame ones, with some missing. The sample carries hundreds of thousands of clones, about 89% recorded once. The same sample was also studied in work on human thymus T cells. That report adds: Thymus pieces cut out during corrective heart surgery were the tissue that was used. Thymic and blood repertoires appeared to carry a bias in their V and J gene usage. Reports from related research described highly overlapping thymic repertoires among unrelated individuals.

The sequence came from a boy less than two years old with a congenital heart defect. The chain combines TRBV7-9 with TRBJ2-5; 7 bases align to TRBD1. The specimen sequenced was thymocytes. CDR3 sequence (DNA): TGTGCCAGCAGCTTAGCAAGACCCCACAGGGGACAAGAGACCCAGTACTTC. Its translation: CASSLARPHRGQETQYF.